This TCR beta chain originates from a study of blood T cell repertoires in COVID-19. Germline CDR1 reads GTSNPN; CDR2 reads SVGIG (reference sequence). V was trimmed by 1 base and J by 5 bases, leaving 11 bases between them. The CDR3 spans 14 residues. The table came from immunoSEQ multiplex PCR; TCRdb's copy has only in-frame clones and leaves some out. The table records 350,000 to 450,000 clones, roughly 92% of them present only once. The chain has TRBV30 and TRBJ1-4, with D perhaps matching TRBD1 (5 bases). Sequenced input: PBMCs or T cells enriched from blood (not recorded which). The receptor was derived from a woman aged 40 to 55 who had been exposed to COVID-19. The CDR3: CAWSGDSKNEKLFF. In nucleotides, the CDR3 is TGTGCCTGGAGTGGAGACAGCAAAAATGAAAAACTGTTTTTT.